This TCR beta chain was profiled in a study of long-term antiretroviral therapy in people with HIV. The samples, holding roughly 0.9-10 million cryopreserved PBMC, were thawed before DNA extraction was carried out. Study-wide results and limits: Across all time points, the repertoire was dominated by clones that expanded before ART. On ART adherence, viral resistance or therapy changes, no data were available. CDR3 lengths in HIV samples spanned a narrower range than controls.

CDR3 length equals 16 residues. Germline-derived CDR1 and CDR2 are SGHVS and FQNEAQ. V lost 5 bases and J lost 0, with 11 bases in between. The assay, immunoSEQ v3.0, was run at survey level. Clones were sequenced by immunoSEQ multiplex PCR, and TCRdb holds only the in-frame ones, with some missing. The sample lists tens of thousands of clones; over 80% were seen once. Points on this clone: Its antigen is undetermined.

The receptor was isolated from a man in his forties or fifties with HIV. This specimen was unsorted PBMCs, taken 1.6 years after starting antiretroviral therapy. The V call is TRBV7-8, the J call TRBJ2-6, with D unclear. The CDR3 is CASSQWAASGANVLTF. The CDR3 region has the DNA TGTGCCAGCAGCCAGTGGGCCGCCTCTGGGGCCAACGTCCTGACTTTC.